Each of the 27 T cell receptor beta chains below was sequenced from the same sample in a study of T cells in localized non-small cell lung cancer. Assay: immunoSEQ multiplex PCR; the TCRdb copy retains only in-frame clones and omits some. Among approximately 45,000 clones listed, around 83% were seen once. The sample in question was PBMCs, obtained before any cancer treatment. Receptors were obtained from a man aged 35 to 69 with stage II lung adenocarcinoma.

The J gene is TRBJ1-2, the V gene TRBV5-5, with 7 bases fitting TRBD1. The CDR3 runs 14 residues. Looked up from germline, CDR1 is SGHKS and CDR2 is YYEKEE (reference sequence). The V gene end was trimmed by 2 bases and the J gene end by 1 base; junction bases not matched to a gene: 2. This CDR3 is CASSLPGGNYGYTF. The CDR3 DNA is TGTGCCAGCAGCTTACCAGGGGGTAACTATGGCTACACCTTC.

This clone was seen a handful of times. The J gene is TRBJ2-1, the V gene TRBV5-1, with TRBD2 matching 10 bases. V gave up 0 bases and J gave up 4 bases; unmatched junction bases: 4. The germline gives CDR1 SGHRS, CDR2 YFSETQ. The CDR3 length is 16 residues. The CDR3 spells CASSLAPSGGYNEQFF. For the CDR3, the DNA is TGCGCCAGCAGCTTGGCCCCTAGCGGGGGTTACAATGAGCAGTTCTTC.

CDR3 region: CASSLEGRGEAFF. The CDR3 nucleotides read TGCGCCAGCAGCTTGGAGGGAAGGGGTGAAGCTTTCTTT. The chain is built from TRBV5-1 and TRBJ1-1; D might be TRBD1 (5 bases). Trimming cost V 0 bases and J 7 bases, with 10 bases left between them. The CDR3 is made up of 13 amino acids. The germline V gene encodes CDR1 SGHRS and CDR2 YFSETQ. Complete variable domain (other parts from reference TRBV5-1 and TRBJ1-1): KAGVTQTPRYLIKTRGQQVTLSCSPISGHRSVSWYQQTPGQGLQFLFEYFSETQRNKGNFPGRFSGRQFSNSRSEMNVSTLELGDSALYLCASSLEGRGEAFFGQGTRLTVV.

The genes are TRBV2 and TRBJ2-2; no firm D call. Trimming removed 6 bases at V and 6 bases at J, with 8 bases between. Germline V CDR1 and CDR2: SNHLY, FYNNEI. The CDR3 has 12 amino acids. CDR3 in amino acids: CASRVFAGELFF. CDR3 nucleotides: TGTGCCAGCAGAGTATTTGCCGGGGAGCTGTTTTTT.

The chain couples TRBV25-1 to TRBJ2-3; 10 positions match TRBD1. This CDR3 region has 14 residues. With V trimmed by 7 bases and J by 3 bases, 4 bases remained unmatched. Germline values: CDR1 MGHDK, CDR2 SYGVNS. The CDR3 DNA reads as TGTGCCAGCACTCGACAGGGGGCGACAGATACGCAGTATTTT. As protein: CASTRQGATDTQYF. Variable domain in full (rest from reference TRBV25-1 and TRBJ2-3): EADIYQTPRYLVIGTGKKITLECSQTMGHDKMYWYQQDPGMELHLIHYSYGVNSTEKGDLSSESTVSRIRTEHFPLTLESARPSHTSQYLCASTRQGATDTQYFGPGTRLTVL.

The chain combines TRBV30 with TRBJ2-7, with 7 bases matching TRBD1. Per the germline V gene, CDR1 is GTSNPN and CDR2 is SVGIG (reference sequence). V was pared by 5 bases and J by 0 bases, with 4 bases of the junction left unmatched. The CDR3 runs to 13 residues. DNA of the CDR3: TGTGCCTGGTCTCGGGACAGCTCCTACGAGCAGTACTTC. This codes for CAWSRDSSYEQYF.

The V call is TRBV9, the J call TRBJ1-1; 9 bases agree with TRBD1. Germline loops: CDR1 SGDLS, CDR2 YYNGEE. The CDR3 extends over 14 amino acids. V was clipped by 4 bases and J by 3 bases; unmatched bases: 4. CDR3 amino acids: CASSIRDRDTEAFF. DNA for the CDR3: TGTGCCAGCAGCATCCGGGACAGGGACACTGAAGCTTTCTTT.

The J gene is TRBJ1-1, the V gene TRBV29-1; D uncertain. Trimming cost V 4 bases and J 3 bases, with 9 bases left between them. The V gene's germline CDR1 is SQVTM and CDR2 ANQGSEA. This CDR3 is 12 amino acids long. The CDR3 DNA is TGCAGCGTTGCCCGGGGAGACACTGAAGCTTTCTTT. This translates into CSVARGDTEAFF.

This sequence joins TRBV27 and TRBJ1-6; D gene ambiguous. Per the germline V gene, CDR1 is MNHEY and CDR2 is SMNVEV (reference sequence). V gave up 7 bases and J gave up 9 bases, with 16 bases separating them. This CDR3 region has 14 residues. CDR3 bases: TGTGCCAGCACCCTCTTTTTTCTGGGTTCACCCCTCCACTTT. Translated, it gives CASTLFFLGSPLHF.

This chain uses TRBV6-1 with TRBJ2-3; D is unresolved. Trimming cost V 4 bases and J 0 bases, with 5 bases left between them. Germline CDR1 reads MNHNS; CDR2 reads SASEGT. The CDR3 has 13 amino acids. The CDR3 coding sequence is TGTGCCAGCAGTGCCCTGAGCACAGATACGCAGTATTTT. This encodes CASSALSTDTQYF.

The rearrangement uses TRBV5-1 and TRBJ1-1, with D unresolved. The germline V gene has CDR1 SGHRS and CDR2 YFSETQ. V lost 7 bases, J lost 1 base, and 14 bases lay in between. The CDR3 is 14 amino acids. CDR3: CASAEEWENTEAFF. CDR3 bases: TGCGCCAGCGCCGAAGAGTGGGAGAACACTGAAGCTTTCTTT. The variable domain in full, completed from reference TRBV5-1 and TRBJ1-1, reads KAGVTQTPRYLIKTRGQQVTLSCSPISGHRSVSWYQQTPGQGLQFLFEYFSETQRNKGNFPGRFSGRQFSNSRSEMNVSTLELGDSALYLCASAEEWENTEAFFGQGTRLTVV.

V usage is TRBV19 and J usage is TRBJ1-2; perhaps TRBD1 as D (6 bases). This CDR3 is 15 amino acids long. Trimming took 8 bases from V and 8 from J, leaving 24 bases between them. CDR1 LNHDA and CDR2 SQIVND come from the germline V gene (reference sequence). The CDR3 region has the DNA TGTGCCAGTCAAAGTAAGACGGGACAATCCTACGGCTACACCTTC. Translating gives CASQSKTGQSYGYTF.

This clone came up a few times. The J gene is TRBJ1-3, the V gene TRBV12-5; D may be TRBD1 (5 bases). Germline V gene data show CDR1 as LGHNT and CDR2 as FRNRAP. V dropped 1 base and J dropped 0 bases, with 16 bases sitting between them. CDR3 length: 18 residues. CDR3 sequence reads: CASGLGGLGLSSGNTIYF. The CDR3 DNA sequence: TGTGCTAGTGGTTTGGGTGGTTTGGGGCTAAGCTCTGGAAACACCATATATTTT.

The rearrangement links TRBV6-1 to TRBJ1-2; the D is unclear. The germline CDR1 and CDR2 sequences are MNHNS and SASEGT. V lost 7 bases and J 7 bases, leaving 19 bases between the germline ends. This CDR3 is 14 amino acids long. CDR3 protein: CASISTTARGGYTF. In DNA form, the CDR3 reads TGTGCCAGCATAAGTACGACGGCTCGAGGTGGCTACACCTTC.

This clone was picked up a small number of times. This chain links TRBV5-8 with TRBJ2-3; no clear D gene. The V end was cut by 4 bases, the J end by 1 base, with 16 bases between. CDR1 and CDR2 (germline): SGHTS, YDEGEE. The CDR3 is made up of 16 amino acids. The CDR3 nucleotides read TGTGCCAGCAGCATCGGACCCTCGGCGGGCACAGATACGCAGTATTTT. Translating it yields CASSIGPSAGTDTQYF.

This clone was seen only once. The J gene is TRBJ1-2, the V gene TRBV5-4, with 9 bases matching TRBD1. The germline V gene encodes CDR1 SGHNT and CDR2 YYREEE (reference sequence). V lost 4 bases, J lost 5 bases, and 6 bases stayed unmatched. The CDR3 contains 14 residues. CDR3 in DNA: TGTGCCAGCAGCCCCGGACAGGGGAATTATGGCTACACCTTC. Translation: CASSPGQGNYGYTF. Looking up the rest from reference TRBV5-4 and TRBJ1-2 gives the full variable domain: ETGVTQSPTHLIKTRGQQVTLRCSSQSGHNTVSWYQQALGQGPQFIFQYYREEENGRGNFPPRFSGLQFPNYSSELNVNALELDDSALYLCASSPGQGNYGYTFGSGTRLTVV.

This chain's CDR3 is CASSTGRQGASTDTQYF. The CDR3 bases are TGTGCCAGTAGTACCGGAAGACAGGGGGCAAGCACAGATACGCAGTATTTT. The chain joins TRBV19 to TRBJ2-3, with TRBD1 identical over 10 bases. The CDR3 sequence is 17 residues long. The germline gives CDR1 LNHDA, CDR2 SQIVND (reference sequence). Trimming cost V 4 bases and J 0 bases; bases outside gene matches: 7.

This chain links TRBV4-1 with TRBJ2-5, with 9 bases fitting TRBD1. Germline V gives CDR1 MGHRA, CDR2 YSYEKL. The CDR3 length is 16 residues. J was trimmed by 1 base and V by 1 base; bases with no gene match: 4. CDR3 in DNA: TGCGCCAGCAGCCAAGGGGGACAGGGACCCCAAGAGACCCAGTACTTC. Translation gives CASSQGGQGPQETQYF.

The table lists this clone with a count of one. The chain employs TRBV28 and TRBJ1-4; D is perhaps TRBD1 (6 bases). V was trimmed by 6 bases and J by 6 bases, leaving 14 bases between them. Looked up from germline, CDR1 is MDHEN and CDR2 is SYDVKM. This CDR3 is 14 amino acids long. CDR3 protein: CASSLPGGHEKLFF. DNA of the CDR3: TGTGCCAGCAGCCTACCCGGGGGCCATGAAAAACTGTTTTTT. The full variable domain, rest sourced from reference TRBV28 and TRBJ1-4, is DVKVTQSSRYLVKRTGEKVFLECVQDMDHENMFWYRQDPGLGLRLIYFSYDVKMKEKGDIPEGYSVSREKKERFSLILESASTNQTSMYLCASSLPGGHEKLFFGSGTQLSVL.

The chain has TRBV4-1 and TRBJ1-6, with D possibly matching TRBD1 (6 bases). The CDR3 length is 16 residues. The V end lost 1 base, the J end lost 0 bases, and 7 bases lay between the germline ends. The germline CDR1 and CDR2 sequences are MGHRA and YSYEKL. In nucleotides, the CDR3 is TGCGCCAGCAGCCAAGGGGGGCCCTCCTATAATTCACCCCTCCACTTT. Translation gives CASSQGGPSYNSPLHF.

For the CDR3, the DNA is TGCGCCAGCAGCTTGATAGCGGATACGCAGTATTTT. Protein sequence: CASSLIADTQYF. This rearrangement joins TRBV5-1 to TRBJ2-3; possible D gene TRBD2, 5 bases. Trimming took off 1 base at V and 6 bases at J, with 6 bases between the two ends. Per the germline V gene, CDR1 is SGHRS and CDR2 is YFSETQ. The CDR3 consists of 12 residues.

This sequence joins TRBV19 and TRBJ1-6; D uncertain. Germline CDR1 LNHDA, CDR2 SQIVND (reference sequence). The CDR3 is made up of 16 amino acids. Trimming took off 4 bases at V and 0 bases at J, with 10 bases between the two ends. CDR3 amino acids: CASSSTQLSYNSPLHF. The CDR3 nucleotides read TGTGCCAGTAGTAGCACTCAACTCTCCTATAATTCACCCCTCCACTTT.

The gene calls are TRBV7-3 and TRBJ1-1; maybe TRBD1 (5 bases). The germline CDR1 and CDR2 sequences are SGHTA and FQGTGA. This CDR3 has 13 residues. The V and J ends lost 0 bases and 5 bases respectively, with 7 bases between them. The CDR3 is CASSLTAGTEAFF. The CDR3, as DNA: TGTGCCAGCAGCTTAACTGCAGGGACTGAAGCTTTCTTT.

This clone appeared once. This sequence joins TRBV7-9 and TRBJ1-1; possible D gene TRBD1, 5 bases. V was pared by 8 bases and J by 4 bases, with 11 bases between. The CDR3 extends over 12 amino acids. Looked up from germline, CDR1 is SEHNR and CDR2 is FQNEAQ (reference sequence). CDR3 protein: CASPQGGTEAFF. The DNA for the CDR3 is TGTGCCAGCCCTCAGGGTGGCACTGAAGCTTTCTTT.

In the case of this clone: Germline is not matched at one junction end, which may reflect a read error. The chain has TRBV5-1 and TRBJ2-5; 13 positions match TRBD2. CDR1 is SGHRS, CDR2 YFSETQ, per germline. This CDR3 has 16 residues. The CDR3 sequence is CASSPRTSGGKETRYF. The CDR3 coding sequence is TGCGCCAGCAGCCCGCGGACTAGCGGGGGTAAAGAGACCCGGTACTTC.

The V and J genes are TRBV9 and TRBJ2-7; 7 nucleotides match TRBD1. The CDR3 length is 16 residues. V dropped 0 bases and J dropped 6; count of bases not matched to a gene: 12. Germline lookup yields CDR1 SGDLS and CDR2 YYNGEE. This chain's CDR3 is CASSVVAGTVKTEQYF. In DNA form, the CDR3 reads TGTGCCAGCAGCGTAGTCGCCGGGACAGTAAAGACCGAGCAGTACTTC.

The gene calls are TRBV7-8 and TRBJ2-7; 16 bases are a match to TRBD2. CDR1 and CDR2 (germline): SGHVS, FQNEAQ. CDR3 length: 17 amino acids. With V trimmed by 4 bases and J by 3 bases, 6 bases remained unmatched. The CDR3 is CASSSGLAGGLNYEQYF. The CDR3 DNA follows: TGTGCCAGCAGCTCGGGACTAGCGGGGGGGCTCAACTACGAGCAGTACTTC.